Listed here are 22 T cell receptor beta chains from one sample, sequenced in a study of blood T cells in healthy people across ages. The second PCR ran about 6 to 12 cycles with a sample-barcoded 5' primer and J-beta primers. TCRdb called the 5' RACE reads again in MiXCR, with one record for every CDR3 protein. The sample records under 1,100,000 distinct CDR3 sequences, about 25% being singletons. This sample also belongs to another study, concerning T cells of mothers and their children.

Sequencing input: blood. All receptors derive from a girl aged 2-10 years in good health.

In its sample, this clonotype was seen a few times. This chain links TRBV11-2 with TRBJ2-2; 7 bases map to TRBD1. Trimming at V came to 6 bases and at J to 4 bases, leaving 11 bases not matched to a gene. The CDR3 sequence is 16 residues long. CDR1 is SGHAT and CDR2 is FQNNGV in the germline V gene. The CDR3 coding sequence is TGTGCCAGCAGTTCCACGGGACAGAGGGTCACCGGGGAGCTGTTTTTT. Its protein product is CASSSTGQRVTGELFF.

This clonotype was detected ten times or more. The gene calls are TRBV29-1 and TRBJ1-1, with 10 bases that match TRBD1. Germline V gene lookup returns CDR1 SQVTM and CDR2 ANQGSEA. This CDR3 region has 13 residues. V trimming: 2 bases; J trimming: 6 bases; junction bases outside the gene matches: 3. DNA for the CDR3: TGCAGCGTTGAAAGGACAGGGGGGTCTGAAGCTTTCTTT. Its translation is CSVERTGGSEAFF.

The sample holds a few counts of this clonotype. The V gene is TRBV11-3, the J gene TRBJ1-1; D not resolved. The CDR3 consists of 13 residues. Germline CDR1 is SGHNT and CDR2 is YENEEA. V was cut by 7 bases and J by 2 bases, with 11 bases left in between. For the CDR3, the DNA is TGTGCCAGCATCGACTCGGACAACACTGAAGCTTTCTTT. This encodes CASIDSDNTEAFF.

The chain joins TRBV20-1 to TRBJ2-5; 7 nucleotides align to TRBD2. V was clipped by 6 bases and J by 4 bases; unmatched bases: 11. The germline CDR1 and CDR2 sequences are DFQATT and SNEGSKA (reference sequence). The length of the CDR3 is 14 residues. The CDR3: CSATRAGVGETQYF. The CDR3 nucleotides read TGCAGTGCAACTCGGGCGGGAGTGGGAGAGACCCAGTACTTC.

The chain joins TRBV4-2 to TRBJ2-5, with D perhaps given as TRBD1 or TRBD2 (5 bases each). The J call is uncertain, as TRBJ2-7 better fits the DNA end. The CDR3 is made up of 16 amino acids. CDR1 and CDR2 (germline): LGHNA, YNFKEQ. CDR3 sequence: CASSPGIGTSTYEQYF. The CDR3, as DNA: TGTGCCAGCAGCCCCGGAATTGGGACCTCAACCTACGAGCAGTACTTC.

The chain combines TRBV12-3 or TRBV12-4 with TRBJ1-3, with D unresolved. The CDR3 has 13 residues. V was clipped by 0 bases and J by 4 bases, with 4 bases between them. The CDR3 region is CASSLALGNTIYF. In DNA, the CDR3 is TGTGCCAGCAGTTTAGCGCTCGGAAACACCATATATTTT.

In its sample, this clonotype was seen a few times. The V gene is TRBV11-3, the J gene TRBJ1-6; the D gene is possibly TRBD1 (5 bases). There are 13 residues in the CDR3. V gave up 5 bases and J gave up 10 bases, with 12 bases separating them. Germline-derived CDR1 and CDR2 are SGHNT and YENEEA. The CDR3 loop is CASSPDTGSPLHF. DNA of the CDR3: TGTGCCAGCAGCCCAGACACAGGATCACCCCTCCACTTT.

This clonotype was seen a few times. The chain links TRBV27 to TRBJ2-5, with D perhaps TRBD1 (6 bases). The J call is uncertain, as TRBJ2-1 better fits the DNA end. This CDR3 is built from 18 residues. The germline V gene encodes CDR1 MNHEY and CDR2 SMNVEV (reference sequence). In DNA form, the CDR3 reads TGTGCCAGCAGTTTATTCGGCCCGACAGGTGAGGGCCTCAATGAGCAGTTCTTC. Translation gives CASSLFGPTGEGLNEQFF.

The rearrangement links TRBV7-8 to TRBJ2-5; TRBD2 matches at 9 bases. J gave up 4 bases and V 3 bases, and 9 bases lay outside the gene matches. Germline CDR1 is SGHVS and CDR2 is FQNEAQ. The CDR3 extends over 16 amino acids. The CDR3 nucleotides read TGTGCCAGCAGCTTGGGGAGGCGGGGGGGCCGAGAGACCCAGTACTTC. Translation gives CASSLGRRGGRETQYF. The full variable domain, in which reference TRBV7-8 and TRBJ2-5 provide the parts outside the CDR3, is GAGVSQSPRYKVAKRGQDVALRCDPISGHVSLFWYQQALGQGPEFLTYFQNEAQLDKSGLPSDRFFAERPEGSVSTLKIQRTQQEDSAVYLCASSLGRRGGRETQYFGPGTRLLVL.

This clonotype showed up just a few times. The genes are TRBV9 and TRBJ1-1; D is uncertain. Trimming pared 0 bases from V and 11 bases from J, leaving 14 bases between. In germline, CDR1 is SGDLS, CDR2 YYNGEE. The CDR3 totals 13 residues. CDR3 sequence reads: CASSVDSIPSAFF. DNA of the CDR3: TGTGCCAGCAGCGTAGATTCCATACCGTCGGCTTTCTTT.

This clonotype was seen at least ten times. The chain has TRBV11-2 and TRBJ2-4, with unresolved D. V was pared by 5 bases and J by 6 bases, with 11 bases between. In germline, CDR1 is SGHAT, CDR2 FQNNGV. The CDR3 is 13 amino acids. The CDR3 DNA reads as TGTGCCAGCAGCGTCGACACGCCAAACATTCAGTACTTC. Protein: CASSVDTPNIQYF.

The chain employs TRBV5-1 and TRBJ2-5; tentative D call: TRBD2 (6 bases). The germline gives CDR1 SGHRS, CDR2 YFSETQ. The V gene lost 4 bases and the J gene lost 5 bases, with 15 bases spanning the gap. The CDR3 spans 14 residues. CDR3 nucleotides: TGCGCCAGCAGCCCGGGGGTTAACGAGGAGACCCAGTACTTC. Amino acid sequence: CASSPGVNEETQYF.

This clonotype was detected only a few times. The DNA of the CDR3 is TGTGCCAGCAGCTCACACGGGGGGCATACGGTGAATGAGCAGTTCTTC. Residues: CASSSHGGHTVNEQFF. This sequence joins TRBV7-9 and TRBJ2-1; D perhaps matches TRBD2 (7 bases). Per the germline V gene, CDR1 is SEHNR and CDR2 is FQNEAQ (reference sequence). The CDR3 loop spans 16 amino acids. With 4 bases removed from V and 7 bases from J, the gap between germline ends came to 20 bases. Full variable domain (outside the CDR3, taken from reference TRBV7-9 and TRBJ2-1): DTGVSQNPRHKITKRGQNVTFRCDPISEHNRLYWYRQTLGQGPEFLTYFQNEAQLEKSRLLSDRFSAERPKGSFSTLEIQRTEQGDSAMYLCASSSHGGHTVNEQFFGPGTRLTVL.

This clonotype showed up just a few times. The CDR3 is CASSVGGTGLAGELFF. The CDR3 region has the DNA TGTGCCAGCAGCGTCGGGGGGACAGGTCTAGCCGGGGAGCTGTTTTTT. This chain joins TRBV9 and TRBJ2-2, with D perhaps TRBD1 (8 bases). CDR1 and CDR2 (germline): SGDLS, YYNGEE. The CDR3 extends over 16 amino acids. V dropped 2 bases and J dropped 6 bases, with 17 bases sitting between them.

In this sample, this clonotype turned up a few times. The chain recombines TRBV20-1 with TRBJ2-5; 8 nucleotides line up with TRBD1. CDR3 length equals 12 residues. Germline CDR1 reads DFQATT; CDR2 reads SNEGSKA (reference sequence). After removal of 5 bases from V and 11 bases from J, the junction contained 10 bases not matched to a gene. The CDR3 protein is CSAPDRAGEQYF. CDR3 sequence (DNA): TGCAGTGCTCCGGACAGGGCTGGTGAGCAGTACTTC.

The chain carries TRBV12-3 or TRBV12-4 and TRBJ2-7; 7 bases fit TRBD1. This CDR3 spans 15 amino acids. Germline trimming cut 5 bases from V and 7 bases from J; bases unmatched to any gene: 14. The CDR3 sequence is CASSLRQGGAEEQYF. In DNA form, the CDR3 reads TGTGCCAGCAGTCTCCGACAGGGTGGGGCGGAAGAGCAGTACTTC.

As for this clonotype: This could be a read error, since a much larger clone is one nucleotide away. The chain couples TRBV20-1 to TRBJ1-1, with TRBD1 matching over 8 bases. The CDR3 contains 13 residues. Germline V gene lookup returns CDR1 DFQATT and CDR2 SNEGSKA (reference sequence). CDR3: CSASGQGHTEASF. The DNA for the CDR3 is TGCAGTGCTAGCGGACAGGGACACACTGAAGCTTCCTTT.

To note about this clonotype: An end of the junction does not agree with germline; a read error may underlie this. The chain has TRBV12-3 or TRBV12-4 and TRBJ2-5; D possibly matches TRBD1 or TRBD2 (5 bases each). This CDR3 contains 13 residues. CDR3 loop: CASSLWGSYEQHF. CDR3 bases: TGTGCCAGCAGTTTATGGGGGTCCTACGAGCAGCACTTC.

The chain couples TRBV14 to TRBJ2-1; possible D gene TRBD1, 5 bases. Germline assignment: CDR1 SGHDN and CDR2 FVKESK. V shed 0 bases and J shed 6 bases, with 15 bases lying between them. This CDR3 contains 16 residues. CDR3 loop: CASSQDWGPIGNEQFF. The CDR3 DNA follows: TGTGCCAGCAGCCAAGATTGGGGCCCAATCGGCAATGAGCAGTTCTTC.

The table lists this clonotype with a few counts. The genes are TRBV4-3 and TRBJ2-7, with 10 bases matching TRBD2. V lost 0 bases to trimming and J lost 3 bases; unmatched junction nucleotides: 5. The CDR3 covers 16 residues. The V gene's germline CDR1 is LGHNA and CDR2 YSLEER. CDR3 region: CASSQDLLAGDYEQYF. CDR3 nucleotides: TGCGCCAGCAGCCAAGATCTTCTAGCGGGGGACTACGAGCAGTACTTC.

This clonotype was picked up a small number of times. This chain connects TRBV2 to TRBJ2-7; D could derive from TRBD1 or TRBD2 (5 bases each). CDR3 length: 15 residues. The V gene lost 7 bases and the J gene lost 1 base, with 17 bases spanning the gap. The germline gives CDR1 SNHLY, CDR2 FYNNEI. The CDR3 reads CASIPMWGTSYEQYF. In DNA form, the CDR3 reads TGTGCCAGCATTCCTATGTGGGGGACGTCCTACGAGCAGTACTTC. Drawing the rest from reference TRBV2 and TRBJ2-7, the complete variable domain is EPEVTQTPSHQVTQMGQEVILRCVPISNHLYFYWYRQILGQKVEFLVSFYNNEISEKSEIFDDQFSVERPDGSNFTLKIRSTKLEDSAMYFCASIPMWGTSYEQYFGPGTRLTVT.

The DNA for the CDR3 is TGTGCCAGCAGCCAAGAAGGGGGAGGCTATGGCTACACCTTC. It is translated as CASSQEGGGYGYTF. V is TRBV14 and J is TRBJ1-2; D may be TRBD1 (6 bases). V lost 0 bases to trimming and J lost 4 bases, with 9 bases between them. Germline CDR1 is SGHDN and CDR2 is FVKESK. The CDR3 covers 14 residues.